This TCR beta chain was identified during a study of T cell repertoires in cytomegalovirus infection. Germline loops: CDR1 SGHTA, CDR2 FQGNSA. This CDR3 is built from 16 residues. This clonotype was picked up a small number of times. Its specificity is not known. Compared with germline, one end of the junction differs, possibly owing to a read error. A single record per CDR3 protein comes from TCRdb applying MiXCR to the reads. Of a few hundred thousand distinct CDR3 sequences in the sample, almost 40% are singletons; the top ten hold around 50%. This clonotype originated in a human donor in good health (CMV status not recorded). Some clones in this sample may be carry-over from other donors' samples. V is TRBV7-2 and J is TRBJ2-1, with 11 positions matching TRBD2. The sample consisted of cultured PBMCs, taken from culture after CMV antigen stimulation. CDR3 amino acids: CASSLQSGVLAGAQVF. The CDR3 DNA reads as TGTGCCAGCAGCTTACAAAGCGGGGTACTAGCGGGAGCCCAGGTCTTC.